This passage covers 20 T cell receptor beta chains from one sample sequenced in a study of human T cells and chemical hapten exposure. Time point defined: patch test 2, 6 weeks after DPC sensitization. Treatment of the sample: therapeutic diphenylcyclopropenone sensitization with weekly scalp DPC. TCRdb processed the RACE reads anew with MiXCR; each CDR3 protein has one entry. The sample lists about 140,000 distinct CDR3 sequences, about 12% seen once, with 1.3% to 1.5% in the top ten. The sample was whole blood, taken in connection with sensitization to the hapten diphenylcyclopropenone (DPC). All receptors derive from a woman aged 45-65 years with alopecia areata. Some clones in this sample may be carry-over from other donors' samples.

A word on this clonotype: One end of the junction fails to match germline, which may point to a read error. V is TRBV20-1 and J is TRBJ2-1; D gene uncertain. Germline CDR1 and CDR2: DFQATT and SNEGSKA (reference sequence). The CDR3 length is 15 residues. CDR3 nucleotides: TGCAGTGCTAGATGGGCGGAGTGGGCCTACGATGAGCAGTTCTTC. This encodes CSARWAEWAYDEQFF.

This clonotype was picked up a small number of times. This chain joins TRBV23-1 and TRBJ2-7, with D perhaps TRBD2 (6 bases). TRBV23-1 is placed among ORFs of uncertain function. The V end was cut by 2 bases, the J end by 1 base, with 18 bases between. The CDR3 runs to 17 residues. For the CDR3, the DNA is TGCGCCAGCAGTCAAGAGGGGACTTGCGGGGTTTCCTACGAGCAGTACTTC. Residues: CASSQEGTCGVSYEQYF.

This clonotype was seen repeatedly, ten times or more. This sequence joins TRBV11-3 and TRBJ2-1; 7 nucleotides agree with TRBD2. The CDR3 consists of 14 residues. Trimming cost V 5 bases and J 3 bases; bases outside gene matches: 4. CDR1 and CDR2 from the germline V gene are SGHNT and YENEEA. CDR3 amino acids: CASSPGTNYNEQFF. The CDR3, as DNA: TGTGCCAGCAGCCCCGGGACTAACTACAATGAGCAGTTCTTC.

This clonotype has ten or more counts. The gene calls are TRBV28 and TRBJ1-1, with D hard to call. The CDR3 runs 14 residues. V dropped 1 base and J dropped 5 bases, with 11 bases sitting between them. Germline V gives CDR1 MDHEN, CDR2 SYDVKM. CDR3 in amino acids: CASSLLVIETEAFF. In DNA, the CDR3 is TGTGCCAGCAGTTTATTGGTAATCGAGACTGAAGCTTTCTTT.

This clonotype was picked up a small number of times. The chain recombines TRBV20-1 with TRBJ1-2; unclear D gene. The V end lost 1 base, the J end lost 7 bases, and 19 bases lay between the germline ends. CDR1 and CDR2 from the germline V gene are DFQATT and SNEGSKA (reference sequence). This CDR3 contains 15 residues. CDR3 coding DNA: TGCAGTGCTAGAGCATCTGAAGCCCCCTCTATTGGCTACACCTTC. Residues: CSARASEAPSIGYTF.

The chain recombines TRBV7-2 with TRBJ2-7; 7 bases fit TRBD2. The V segment lost 1 base and the J segment 7 bases; nucleotides outside the gene matches: 16. The CDR3 runs to 17 residues. Germline CDR1 is SGHTA and CDR2 is FQGNSA. For the CDR3, the DNA is TGTGCCAGCAGCTTAGGCGGGGTCGGGAGGCCAGCCGGGGAGCAGTACTTC. Translation gives CASSLGGVGRPAGEQYF.

The CDR3 region is CASSLRSGIARNEQYF. CDR3 DNA sequence: TGTGCCAGCAGTTTACGGAGCGGGATTGCTAGGAACGAGCAGTACTTC. The rearrangement links TRBV27 to TRBJ2-7, with 7 bases identical to TRBD2. The CDR3 runs 16 residues. The junction had 12 bases not matched to a gene; V was cut back by 2 bases and J by 5 bases. The germline V gene encodes CDR1 MNHEY and CDR2 SMNVEV (reference sequence).

In DNA, the CDR3 is TGTGCCAGCAGTCCCCTAGCGCCCGCGAACACCGGGGAGCTGTTTTTT. This translates into CASSPLAPANTGELFF. This rearrangement joins TRBV7-2 to TRBJ2-2; weak D call: TRBD2 (6 bases). CDR3 length: 16 residues. Trimming removed 6 bases from V and 0 bases from J, with 14 bases in between. The germline V gene encodes CDR1 SGHTA and CDR2 FQGNSA.

This clonotype was picked up many times. The chain combines TRBV29-1 with TRBJ2-2; D not resolved. V lost 4 bases to trimming and J lost 1 base, with 4 bases between them. Germline CDR1 is SQVTM and CDR2 is ANQGSEA. CDR3 length equals 12 residues. CDR3 bases: TGCAGCGTTGGGCTGAACACCGGGGAGCTGTTTTTT. Its protein product is CSVGLNTGELFF.

The rearrangement joins TRBV12-3 or TRBV12-4 to TRBJ1-6; 8 bases are shared with TRBD1. The CDR3 spans 15 residues. V dropped 8 bases and J dropped 2; count of bases not matched to a gene: 5. As DNA, the CDR3 is TGTGCCAGCTGCAGGGGGCGCGCCTATAATTCACCCCTCCACTTT. Its translation: CASCRGRAYNSPLHF.

This clonotype was detected a few times. This CDR3 reads CASTQTSGYEQYF. In DNA, the CDR3 is TGTGCCAGCACCCAGACTAGCGGCTACGAGCAGTACTTC. The chain links TRBV2 to TRBJ2-7; 9 bases align to TRBD2. The germline V gene encodes CDR1 SNHLY and CDR2 FYNNEI. The trim removed 7 bases at V and 3 bases at J, leaving 4 bases unmatched. The CDR3 is 13 residues long.

The sample holds a few counts of this clonotype. The V call is TRBV11-2, the J call TRBJ2-2; D not certain. The CDR3 has 12 residues. CDR1 is SGHAT and CDR2 is FQNNGV in the germline V gene. V was shortened by 5 bases and J by 6 bases, with 7 bases between the two germline ends. CDR3 sequence: CASSPIAGELFF. CDR3 DNA: TGTGCCAGCAGCCCGATAGCCGGGGAGCTGTTTTTT.

This chain links TRBV7-2 with TRBJ2-5, with a tentative D call TRBD1 (6 bases). V was shortened by 1 base and J by 4 bases, with 10 bases between the two germline ends. The CDR3 has 14 residues. Germline CDR1 is SGHTA and CDR2 is FQGNSA. In DNA form, the CDR3 reads TGTGCCAGCAGCTTAGGTGGGGGCACAGAGACCCAGTACTTC. Its translation is CASSLGGGTETQYF.

The gene calls are TRBV19 and TRBJ2-7, with TRBD1 matching over 7 bases. The ends lost 5 bases at V and 2 bases at J; junction bases unmatched: 12. In germline, CDR1 is LNHDA, CDR2 SQIVND (reference sequence). CDR3 length: 16 residues. The CDR3 sequence: CASSAYPRGSAYEQYF. CDR3 nucleotide sequence: TGTGCCAGTAGTGCCTATCCCAGGGGGTCGGCCTACGAGCAGTACTTC.

The rearrangement uses TRBV12-3 or TRBV12-4 and TRBJ1-5; 10 bases align to TRBD1. The junction had 6 bases not matched to a gene; V was cut back by 6 bases and J by 4 bases. This CDR3 comprises 15 residues. This chain's CDR3 is CASRGTGVRNQPQHF. The CDR3 nucleotides read TGTGCCAGCAGAGGGACAGGGGTGAGGAATCAGCCCCAGCATTTT.

In this sample, this clonotype turned up a few times. The rearrangement uses TRBV5-1 and TRBJ2-1; TRBD1 is a possible D gene (6 bases). With 0 bases removed from V and 12 bases from J, the gap between germline ends came to 13 bases. CDR1 SGHRS and CDR2 YFSETQ come from the germline V gene. The length of the CDR3 is 13 residues. This CDR3 reads CASSLGDKLGQFF. The CDR3 bases are TGCGCCAGCAGCTTGGGGGACAAGTTAGGGCAGTTCTTC.

The V and J genes are TRBV21-1 and TRBJ2-3; TRBD1 was called by the table and not checked on the DNA. TRBV21-1 is reported as a pseudogene. This CDR3 contains 17 residues. CDR3: CASSKVDRERPTDTQYF. The CDR3, as DNA: TGTGCCAGCAGCAAAGTAGATCGGGAAAGGCCCACAGATACGCAGTATTTT.

The table lists this clonotype with a few counts. CDR3 sequence reads: CASSQQGALTDTQYF. The DNA of the CDR3 is TGTGCCAGCAGCCAACAGGGGGCCCTCACAGATACGCAGTATTTT. V is TRBV14 and J is TRBJ2-3; TRBD1 matches at 8 bases. Germline lookup yields CDR1 SGHDN and CDR2 FVKESK. After removal of 2 bases from V and 2 bases from J, the junction contained 3 bases not matched to a gene. This CDR3 region has 15 residues.

This clonotype was counted between two and nine times. V is TRBV5-1 and J is TRBJ2-7, with D hard to call. Germline V lookup: CDR1 SGHRS, CDR2 YFSETQ. The CDR3 totals 14 residues. V lost 0 bases, J lost 0 bases, and 7 bases lay in between. The CDR3 reads CASSLVSSSYEQYF. In DNA form, the CDR3 reads TGCGCCAGCAGCTTGGTTAGCAGCTCCTACGAGCAGTACTTC. The complete variable domain, with remaining parts taken from reference TRBV5-1 and TRBJ2-7, reads KAGVTQTPRYLIKTRGQQVTLSCSPISGHRSVSWYQQTPGQGLQFLFEYFSETQRNKGNFPGRFSGRQFSNSRSEMNVSTLELGDSALYLCASSLVSSSYEQYFGPGTRLTVT.

This clonotype was recorded many times. The chain joins TRBV30 to TRBJ1-1, with 8 bases fitting TRBD1. The V and J ends lost 2 bases and 1 base, in that order; junction bases with no gene match: 3. The V gene's germline CDR1 is GTSNPN and CDR2 SVGIG (reference sequence). The CDR3 contains 14 residues. The DNA for the CDR3 is TGTGCCTGGAGTAGACAGGGGTCGAACACTGAAGCTTTCTTT. Translated: CAWSRQGSNTEAFF. Complete variable domain (other parts from reference TRBV30 and TRBJ1-1): SQTIHQWPATLVQPVGSPLSLECTVEGTSNPNLYWYRQAAGRGLQLLFYSVGIGQISSEVPQNLSASRPQDRQFILSSKKLLLSDSGFYLCAWSRQGSNTEAFFGQGTRLTVV.